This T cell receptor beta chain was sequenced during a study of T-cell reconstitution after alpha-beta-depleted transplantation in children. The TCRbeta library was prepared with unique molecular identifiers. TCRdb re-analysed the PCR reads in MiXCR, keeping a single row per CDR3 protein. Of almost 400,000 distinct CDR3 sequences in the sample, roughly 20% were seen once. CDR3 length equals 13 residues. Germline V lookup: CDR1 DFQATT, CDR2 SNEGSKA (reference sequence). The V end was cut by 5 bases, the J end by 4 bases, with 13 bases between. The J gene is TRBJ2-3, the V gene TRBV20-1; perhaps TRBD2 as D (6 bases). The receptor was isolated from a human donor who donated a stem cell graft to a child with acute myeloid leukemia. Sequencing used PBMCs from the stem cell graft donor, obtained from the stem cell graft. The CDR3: CSAVTRSADTQYF. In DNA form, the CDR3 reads TGCAGTGCTGTGACTAGGAGCGCAGATACGCAGTATTTT.